These T cell receptor beta chains were read from a single sample in a study of PD-1 blockade in classical Hodgkin lymphoma. Libraries were prepared by immunoSEQ multiplex PCR; TCRdb keeps only in-frame clonotypes and omits some of them. The data hold 25,000 to 30,000 clones, with about two thirds observed a single time. The material sequenced was peripheral blood mononuclear cells (PBMCs), taken before the second cycle of nivolumab. The receptors shown here come from a human donor with classical Hodgkin lymphoma. The conserved cysteine and the conserved F or W are not part of the CDR3 here. The order of the fields is J gene, V gene, CDR3 protein.

j_gene: TRBJ1-4; v_gene: TRBV4-1; CDR3aa: ASSQDGGIRGEKLF
j_gene: TRBJ1-1; v_gene: TRBV28; CDR3aa: ASSLGGRVSTEAF
j_gene: TRBJ1-2; v_gene: TRBV4-1; CDR3aa: ASSQERGGIANYGYT
j_gene: TRBJ2-1; v_gene: TRBV11-3; CDR3aa: ASSLGYGDGSYNEQF
j_gene: TRBJ2-7; v_gene: TRBV28; CDR3aa: ASSPPTGGHEQY
j_gene: TRBJ2-7; v_gene: TRBV5-1; CDR3aa: ASSWPGTDEQY
j_gene: TRBJ2-5; v_gene: TRBV6-6; CDR3aa: ASSYRSGTQY
j_gene: TRBJ1-2; v_gene: TRBV7-2; CDR3aa: ASSLAADGGSGYT
j_gene: TRBJ2-6; v_gene: TRBV9; CDR3aa: ASSVRERPSGANVLT
j_gene: TRBJ1-1; v_gene: TRBV5-1; CDR3aa: ASSLGGNTEAF
j_gene: TRBJ2-7; v_gene: TRBV7-9; CDR3aa: ASIRERVLPYEQY
j_gene: TRBJ1-5; v_gene: TRBV30; CDR3aa: AWSVEGDQPQH
j_gene: TRBJ2-2; v_gene: TRBV4-2; CDR3aa: ASSVQGRGEAGELF
j_gene: TRBJ1-6; v_gene: TRBV4-2; CDR3aa: ASSQADLSREVLLISPLH
j_gene: TRBJ2-6; v_gene: TRBV9; CDR3aa: ASSGQGGPGANVLT
j_gene: TRBJ1-1; v_gene: TRBV6-5; CDR3aa: ASSVGGDTEAF
j_gene: TRBJ1-6; v_gene: TRBV27; CDR3aa: ASSFGGSNSPLH
j_gene: TRBJ1-6; v_gene: TRBV7-2; CDR3aa: ASSLVFGGNSPLH